Listed below are T cell receptor beta chains from one sample, sequenced in a study of control samples from healthy donors and cancer patients. Sequencing was performed with immunoSEQ multiplex PCR; in TCRdb, only in-frame clones are kept and a portion is missing. The sample records 260,000 or so clones, roughly 80% being singletons. The specimen sequenced was PBMCs. Every receptor here comes from a woman in her fifties or sixties with lung cancer. Both conserved end residues are part of each CDR3. A D gene is named only where the DNA matches it firmly.

J gene	V gene	D gene	CDR3 protein
TRBJ1-1	TRBV4-1	-	CASSQEGDSFREAFF
TRBJ1-1	TRBV19	-	CASSISHLPANTEAFF
TRBJ2-3	TRBV12-3/TRBV12-4	-	CASSFFGTDTQYF
TRBJ2-3	TRBV19	TRBD2	CASSQLGLAGYTDTQYF
TRBJ2-7	TRBV7-3	TRBD1	CASSLTAGQGAREQYF
TRBJ2-7	TRBV5-5	-	CASSLGVYEQYF
TRBJ2-5	TRBV5-1	-	CASKARGGEQETQYF
TRBJ2-7	TRBV4-1	TRBD2	CASSQGTSFYEQYF
TRBJ1-2	TRBV5-6	-	CASSLTGRYYGYTF
TRBJ1-4	TRBV20-1	-	CSAIDRTESEKLFF
TRBJ2-5	TRBV5-1	TRBD1	CASSLMTGDGLETQYF
TRBJ1-1	TRBV3-1/TRBV3-2	-	CASSQYGSVNTEAFF
TRBJ1-6	TRBV11-1	-	CASSLGDSPLHF
TRBJ2-1	TRBV4-1	-	CASSQEGGGYSYNEQFF
TRBJ1-4	TRBV10-3	TRBD1	CAISDRGQTNEKLFF
TRBJ2-7	TRBV10-2	TRBD1	CASSGAGGYEQYF
TRBJ1-1	TRBV11-2	-	CASSLVRGGTEAFF
TRBJ1-6	TRBV7-9	-	CASSTTGGGYNSPLHF
TRBJ2-1	TRBV6-6	TRBD2	CASTAPTSGGANEQFF
TRBJ1-6	TRBV2	-	CASSVSVGPNSPLHF
TRBJ2-1	TRBV18	TRBD2	CASSPTGGLSNEQFF
TRBJ2-1	TRBV2	TRBD1	CASRTTGVEQFF
TRBJ2-2	TRBV12-3/TRBV12-4	-	CASSTPDAGELFF
TRBJ2-2	TRBV6-1	-	CASSEWNTGELFF
TRBJ1-1	TRBV27	-	CASSLRSDNTEAFF
TRBJ1-2	TRBV3-1/TRBV3-2	-	CASSQDLTGTYGYTF
TRBJ1-1	TRBV3-1/TRBV3-2	-	CASSQGRVNTEAFF
TRBJ1-1	TRBV5-1	-	CASSLGGGRTEAFF
TRBJ2-1	TRBV9	-	CASSVGGPSSYNEQFF
TRBJ1-2	TRBV28	-	CASSLSEPSYGYTF
TRBJ2-3	TRBV7-3	-	CASSHNTEADTQYF